The sequence of this T cell receptor (beta chain) was determined in a study of T cells in Graves' hyperthyroidism and ophthalmopathy. Study-wide results and caveats: Model-based prediction identified ophthalmopathy a median roughly 5.9 months prior to its onset. Appearing also in blood were most of the thyroid clonotypes expanded above 0.001.

Germline loops: CDR1 KGHSH, CDR2 LQKENI. Trimming pared 5 bases from V and 6 bases from J, leaving 13 bases between. CDR3 size: 13 residues. Amplification of TCR beta CDR3 regions was performed using RNA transcripts as template. First-round RT-PCR with HTBI primers amplified the TCR CDR3 region. TCRdb re-derived calls from the multiplex PCR reads in MiXCR, one entry per CDR3 protein. Of some 400,000 distinct CDR3 sequences in the sample, approximately 15% are singletons; the top ten hold approximately 10%. Many counts were recorded for this clonotype. Its antigen is unidentified. The chain is built from TRBV18 and TRBJ1-1; D may be TRBD1 (5 bases). The sequenced sample was blood. The sequence was collected from a woman aged 60-75 years with Graves' hyperthyroidism. The CDR3 is CASSASSGPEAFF. DNA for the CDR3: TGTGCCAGCTCAGCATCCTCGGGGCCTGAAGCTTTCTTT.